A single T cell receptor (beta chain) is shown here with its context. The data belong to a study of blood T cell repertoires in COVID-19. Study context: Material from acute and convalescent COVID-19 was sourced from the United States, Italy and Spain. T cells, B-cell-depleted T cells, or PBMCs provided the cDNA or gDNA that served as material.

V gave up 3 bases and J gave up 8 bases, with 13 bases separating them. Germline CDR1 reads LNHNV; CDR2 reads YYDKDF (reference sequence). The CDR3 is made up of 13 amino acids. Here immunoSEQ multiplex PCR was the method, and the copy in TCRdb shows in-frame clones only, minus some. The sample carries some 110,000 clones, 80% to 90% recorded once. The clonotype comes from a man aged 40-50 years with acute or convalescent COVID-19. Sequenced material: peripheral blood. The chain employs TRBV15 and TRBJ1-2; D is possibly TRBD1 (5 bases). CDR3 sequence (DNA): TGTGCCACCAGCAGCCGCGGGGCTTCGGGCTACACCTTC. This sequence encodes CATSSRGASGYTF.